What follows are 17 T cell receptor beta chains derived from one specimen sequenced in a study of OX40 agonist ivuxolimab in advanced cancers. Assay: immunoSEQ multiplex PCR; the TCRdb copy retains only in-frame clones and omits some. The sample consists of 75,000 to 100,000 clones, approximately 87% of them appearing once. Sequenced material: CD4+ or CD8+ T cells sorted from blood, taken in a trial of the OX40 agonist ivuxolimab. The receptors derive from an adult with an advanced solid tumor such as melanoma, head and neck, liver or kidney cancer.

This sequence joins TRBV7-3 and TRBJ2-2, with a tentative D call TRBD2 (6 bases). With 0 bases removed from V and 5 bases from J, the gap between germline ends came to 13 bases. The CDR3 runs 16 residues. Germline values: CDR1 SGHTA, CDR2 FQGTGA. CDR3 region: CASSLTHDLATGELFF. CDR3 in DNA: TGTGCCAGCAGCTTAACCCACGACCTAGCGACCGGGGAGCTGTTTTTT.

The chain recombines TRBV2 with TRBJ2-1; tentative D call: TRBD1 (5 bases). V was clipped by 6 bases and J by 7 bases, with 10 bases between them. This CDR3 is built from 12 residues. Per germline, CDR1 SNHLY and CDR2 FYNNEI. The CDR3: CASRQASNEQFF. The CDR3 nucleotides are TGTGCCAGCAGACAGGCTTCGAATGAGCAGTTCTTC.

CDR3 sequence: CASSYGPLQETQYF. CDR3 coding DNA: TGTGCCAGCAGCTACGGGCCGCTCCAAGAGACCCAGTACTTC. The genes are TRBV11-3 and TRBJ2-5, with D hard to call. CDR1 and CDR2 from the germline V gene are SGHNT and YENEEA. The V gene lost 4 bases and the J gene lost 1 base, with 10 bases spanning the gap. CDR3 length: 14 amino acids.

The CDR3 here is CASIGSSTDTQYF. The CDR3 DNA follows: TGTGCCAGCATCGGAAGCAGCACAGATACGCAGTATTTT. The rearrangement links TRBV6-6 to TRBJ2-3; D remains ambiguous. V lost 7 bases, J lost 0 bases, and 8 bases lay in between. CDR1 and CDR2 from the germline V gene are MNHNY and SVGAGI (reference sequence). The CDR3 is 13 residues long.

The chain combines TRBV27 with TRBJ2-7, with TRBD1 identical over 8 bases. The CDR3 loop spans 14 amino acids. Germline CDR1 MNHEY, CDR2 SMNVEV (reference sequence). V lost 3 bases to trimming and J lost 5 bases; unmatched junction nucleotides: 6. CDR3 sequence: CASSFGQGWDEQYF. The CDR3 DNA reads as TGTGCCAGCAGTTTCGGACAGGGCTGGGACGAGCAGTACTTC.

This clone was picked up one time. The gene calls are TRBV30 and TRBJ2-5; 11 nucleotides match TRBD2. The DNA end is more similar to TRBJ2-7, so the J call may be wrong. The CDR3 is made up of 14 amino acids. Germline CDR1 GTSNPN, CDR2 SVGIG (reference sequence). CDR3 coding DNA: TGTGCCTGGAGCCCCGGGACTAGCGGCTACGAGCAGTACTTC. Its translation: CAWSPGTSGYEQYF.

The chain joins TRBV10-2 to TRBJ2-7, with unresolved D. The CDR3 extends over 13 amino acids. V was trimmed by 3 bases and J by 3 bases, leaving 9 bases between them. Germline V lookup: CDR1 WSHSY, CDR2 SAAADI. The CDR3 DNA is TGCGCCAGCAGTGAAGAGCTTCTCTACGAGCAGTACTTC. This sequence encodes CASSEELLYEQYF.

The chain carries TRBV5-4 and TRBJ2-2, with 9 nucleotides matching TRBD1. Unmatched junction bases numbered 7, after V lost 4 bases and J lost 3 bases. The CDR3 loop spans 16 amino acids. CDR1 is SGHNT and CDR2 is YYREEE in the germline V gene (reference sequence). The CDR3 nucleotides are TGTGCCAGCAGCCCGCCGGGACAGGGAGACACCGGGGAGCTGTTTTTT. Translating it yields CASSPPGQGDTGELFF.

The chain has TRBV2 and TRBJ1-2; D gene ambiguous. The length of the CDR3 is 10 residues. Trimming removed 5 bases from V and 4 bases from J, with 2 bases in between. CDR1 and CDR2 from the germline V gene are SNHLY and FYNNEI. Here the CDR3 DNA reads TGTGCCAGCAGTCTCTATGGCTACACCTTC. This gives the protein CASSLYGYTF.

The table lists this clone with a few counts. The chain carries TRBV4-2 and TRBJ1-6, with D possibly TRBD1 on 6 matching bases. CDR1 and CDR2 from the germline V gene are LGHNA and YNFKEQ. The CDR3 is 13 residues long. V was shortened by 6 bases and J by 8 bases, with 11 bases between the two germline ends. Written as DNA, the CDR3 is TGTGCCAGCAGTACAGGGTGGGATTCACCCCTCCACTTT. Translated: CASSTGWDSPLHF.

The CDR3 DNA sequence: TGTGCCAGCAGCCCCCAGACGGGGCATGAGCAGTTCTTC. Protein sequence: CASSPQTGHEQFF. The chain recombines TRBV9 with TRBJ2-1; the D gene could be TRBD1 or TRBD2 (5 bases each). The CDR3 extends over 13 amino acids. Germline V gives CDR1 SGDLS, CDR2 YYNGEE. V lost 4 bases to trimming and J lost 8 bases, with 13 bases between them. Supplemented by reference TRBV9 and TRBJ2-1, the full variable domain reads DSGVTQTPKHLITATGQRVTLRCSPRSGDLSVYWYQQSLDQGLQFLIQYYNGEERAKGNILERFSAQQFPDLHSELNLSSLELGDSALYFCASSPQTGHEQFFGPGTRLTVL.

The chain joins TRBV7-9 to TRBJ1-1; D gene ambiguous. This CDR3 comprises 13 residues. V lost 3 bases, J lost 4 bases, and 9 bases lay in between. Germline loops: CDR1 SEHNR, CDR2 FQNEAQ (reference sequence). This CDR3 is CASSFDVVTEAFF. In DNA, the CDR3 is TGTGCCAGCAGCTTCGATGTGGTCACTGAAGCTTTCTTT.

This chain joins TRBV9 and TRBJ2-5, with TRBD2 identical over 11 bases. Per germline, CDR1 SGDLS and CDR2 YYNGEE. J gave up 3 bases and V 1 base, and 8 bases lay outside the gene matches. The CDR3 contains 17 residues. The CDR3 DNA follows: TGTGCCAGCAGCGTACAAGGGCTAGCGGGGGGAAAAGAGACCCAGTACTTC. It is translated as CASSVQGLAGGKETQYF.

This clone was seen just once. The chain recombines TRBV2 with TRBJ2-2; D is unclear. This CDR3 is built from 13 residues. V was trimmed by 5 bases and J by 1 base, leaving 5 bases between them. Per germline, CDR1 SNHLY and CDR2 FYNNEI. CDR3 protein: CASSPGNTGELFF. CDR3 in DNA: TGTGCCAGCAGTCCAGGGAACACCGGGGAGCTGTTTTTT.

The chain joins TRBV5-4 to TRBJ2-2; 12 bases are shared with TRBD1. CDR1 and CDR2 from the germline V gene are SGHNT and YYREEE (reference sequence). The V and J ends lost 4 bases and 7 bases, in that order; junction bases with no gene match: 5. This CDR3 comprises 15 residues. In nucleotides, the CDR3 is TGTGCCAGCAGCAAGGGACAGGGGGCGGACGGGGAGCTGTTTTTT. Translation gives CASSKGQGADGELFF.

The V gene is TRBV11-3, the J gene TRBJ2-3; D is ambiguous. In germline, CDR1 is SGHNT, CDR2 YENEEA. This CDR3 spans 13 amino acids. V lost 5 bases, J lost 4 bases, and 10 bases lay in between. The chain's CDR3 is CASSPSRADTQYF. CDR3 coding DNA: TGTGCCAGCAGCCCCTCTCGCGCAGATACGCAGTATTTT.

The chain joins TRBV4-1 to TRBJ2-5; D is perhaps TRBD1 (5 bases). The DNA matches TRBJ2-7 better at its end, which makes the J call doubtful. The CDR3 has 14 residues. The V gene's germline CDR1 is MGHRA and CDR2 YSYEKL. CDR3 sequence: CASSQPPGTYEQYF. The CDR3 bases are TGCGCCAGCAGCCAACCGCCAGGGACCTACGAGCAGTACTTC.